Presented here are 24 T cell receptor beta chains from one specimen sequenced in a study of monozygotic twins with inflammatory bowel disease. TCRdb reprocessed the 5' RACE reads; each CDR3 protein has one entry and no DNA is given. Its listing shows about 85,000 distinct CDR3 sequences. Sequencing input: blood. These receptors originate from a human donor with ulcerative colitis or Crohn's disease, or a healthy co-twin of an affected twin (not recorded which).

The J gene is TRBJ2-1, the V gene TRBV16; there is no DNA to check the TCRdb D call of TRBD1. This CDR3 region has 16 residues. From germline, CDR1 is KGHSY and CDR2 FQNENV. CDR3 sequence: CASSQAQAGGYNEQFF.

The chain links TRBV7-6 to TRBJ2-2; TCRdb indicates TRBD2, and absent DNA this call remains unverified. The length of the CDR3 is 18 residues. Germline V gene sequence: CDR1 SGHVS, CDR2 FNYEAQ. CDR3 protein: CASSLFSGGTSNTGELFF.

V usage is TRBV5-1 and J usage is TRBJ2-3; lacking DNA, the TRBD1 call made by TCRdb goes unchecked. The germline gives CDR1 SGHRS, CDR2 YFSETQ. This CDR3 comprises 16 residues. The CDR3 loop reads CASSTGQGTSTDTQYF.

The chain couples TRBV12-3 or TRBV12-4 to TRBJ1-1; no DNA is available, so the TRBD1 call from TCRdb remains unchecked. The CDR3 covers 14 residues. CDR3 loop: CASRDREGLIEAFF.

This rearrangement joins TRBV20-1 to TRBJ2-1; TCRdb's D call of TRBD1 is untestable without DNA. Germline CDR1 and CDR2: DFQATT and SNEGSKA (reference sequence). CDR3 length: 14 amino acids. CDR3: CSAKTGPTYNEQFF.

V gene TRBV20-1 combines with J gene TRBJ2-1; TCRdb selects TRBD2, and the lack of DNA leaves this call unchecked. Germline CDR1 is DFQATT and CDR2 is SNEGSKA (reference sequence). The CDR3 is 18 residues long. CDR3 sequence reads: CSARDESRRFGTYNEQFF.

The rearrangement joins TRBV15 to TRBJ2-4; TCRdb lists TRBD2, though no DNA is available to test this call. CDR1 and CDR2 from the germline V gene are LNHNV and YYDKDF (reference sequence). CDR3 length: 21 residues. The CDR3 loop is CATSRDNVGASFQLAKNIQYF.

V usage is TRBV3-1 and J usage is TRBJ2-7; the D call from TCRdb, TRBD1, cannot be confirmed without DNA. Germline-derived CDR1 and CDR2 are LGHDT and YNNKEL (reference sequence). The length of the CDR3 is 15 residues. The CDR3 protein is CASSQVTGTPYEQYF.

This chain links TRBV20-1 with TRBJ2-2; the TCRdb D gene call, TRBD1, has no DNA to confirm it. CDR1 is DFQATT and CDR2 is SNEGSKA in the germline V gene (reference sequence). This CDR3 spans 14 amino acids. CDR3 region: CSASFSGGAGELFF.

The V call is TRBV10-3, the J call TRBJ2-3; the TCRdb D gene call, TRBD2, has no DNA to confirm it. This CDR3 comprises 16 residues. From germline, CDR1 is ENHRY and CDR2 SYGVKD. This chain's CDR3 is CAISPGLAGGTDTQYF.

The chain combines TRBV25-1 with TRBJ1-4; the TCRdb call, TRBD1, lacks DNA for checking. CDR1 MGHDK and CDR2 SYGVNS come from the germline V gene. The CDR3 extends over 11 amino acids. Here the CDR3 reads CAVSGAGKLFF.

V gene TRBV6-1 combines with J gene TRBJ2-5. This CDR3 region has 12 residues. Per germline, CDR1 MNHNS and CDR2 SASEGT. The CDR3 reads CASSELESTQYF.

CDR3 region: CASSLDRAAEAFF. This chain links TRBV5-6 with TRBJ1-1. The CDR3 consists of 13 residues. Germline V lookup: CDR1 SGHDT, CDR2 YYEEEE.

The CDR3 loop is CASRVTGTDTQYF. The chain joins TRBV28 to TRBJ2-3; TCRdb lists TRBD1, though no DNA is available to test this call. The CDR3 is 13 amino acids. Germline loops: CDR1 MDHEN, CDR2 SYDVKM.

The chain couples TRBV7-2 to TRBJ2-1; absent DNA, TCRdb's TRBD1 call cannot be checked. This CDR3 has 13 amino acids. The germline V gene encodes CDR1 SGHTA and CDR2 FQGNSA. This CDR3 reads CASAPGQAETQFF.

According to its frequency, this clonotype is medium-sized (0.01 to 0.1%). This chain connects TRBV7-2 to TRBJ1-2; TCRdb outputs TRBD1, but without DNA this stays unchecked. The CDR3 covers 16 residues. Germline CDR1 SGHTA, CDR2 FQGNSA. This CDR3 reads CASSLTLIQGLYGYTF.

This chain joins TRBV18 and TRBJ1-2; TCRdb reports TRBD1, a call that lacks DNA to check it against. The CDR3 length is 13 residues. Germline values: CDR1 KGHSH, CDR2 LQKENI. CDR3 loop: CASSPDRADGYTF.

This chain links TRBV12-3 or TRBV12-4 with TRBJ2-1; absent DNA, TCRdb's TRBD2 call cannot be checked. This CDR3 contains 16 residues. The CDR3 protein is CASSPPSSLAYNEQFF.

The gene calls are TRBV12-3 or TRBV12-4 and TRBJ1-1. The CDR3 has 14 amino acids. CDR3 in amino acids: CASSFATQLGEAFF.

The CDR3 reads CASSLREAWTGELFF. The chain joins TRBV12-3 or TRBV12-4 to TRBJ2-2. This CDR3 spans 15 amino acids.

The J gene is TRBJ1-5, the V gene TRBV5-1; the D call of TRBD1 rests on TCRdb alone, since no DNA is present to check it. Per the germline V gene, CDR1 is SGHRS and CDR2 is YFSETQ. The CDR3 loop spans 16 amino acids. The CDR3 loop is CASSPGDGGVNQPQHF.

V and J are TRBV5-6 and TRBJ1-6. CDR1 is SGHDT and CDR2 is YYEEEE in the germline V gene. The CDR3 extends over 13 amino acids. The CDR3 reads CASQAEADSPLHF.

V is TRBV12-3 or TRBV12-4 and J is TRBJ2-7. CDR3 length equals 11 residues. CDR3 region: CASSLLNEQYF.

This chain connects TRBV6-1 to TRBJ1-1; TCRdb picks TRBD1, but there is no DNA to check that call. The length of the CDR3 is 16 residues. The germline gives CDR1 MNHNS, CDR2 SASEGT. This CDR3 reads CASTFEQGNRGTEAFF.